This T cell receptor beta chain was recovered during a study of blood T cell repertoires in COVID-19. Assay: immunoSEQ multiplex PCR; the TCRdb copy retains only in-frame clones and omits some. This sample has tens of thousands of clones, with about 80% found just once. The CDR3 totals 11 residues. CDR1 is SEHNR and CDR2 is FQNEAQ in the germline V gene (reference sequence). V shed 5 bases and J shed 7 bases, with 9 bases lying between them. The specimen was peripheral blood. The sequence was obtained from an elderly woman with acute or convalescent COVID-19. The chain is built from TRBV7-9 and TRBJ2-7; D perhaps matches TRBD2 (5 bases). The CDR3 region has the DNA TGTGCCAGCAGCCCTACGGGGGAGCAGTACTTC. The encoded protein is CASSPTGEQYF.